This T cell receptor beta chain was sequenced in a study of shared clonotypes between healthy human individuals. Deletions cut 1 base from V and 6 bases from J, with 13 bases between. Germline assignment: CDR1 SGHAT and CDR2 FQNNGV. The CDR3 totals 15 residues. Original methodology: From ImmunoSEQ came sequences covering only the junction and carrying no quality scores, so filtering differed. Assay: immunoSEQ multiplex PCR; the TCRdb copy retains only in-frame clones and omits some. V and J calls and clone size are copied from that table; D and trimming were computed from the DNA. This repertoire shows over 2 million clones, roughly 95% found once; its top ten account for 0.13%. Investigators divided CD4+ cells into CD45RA+ naive and CD45RA-negative memory subsets.

The TCR originated in a man aged 18 to 30 in good health. The chain has TRBV11-2 and TRBJ1-5, with D possibly TRBD1 on 5 matching bases. Sequencing was performed on naive CD4+ T cells sorted from blood. As to subset: CD45RA+ positively selected. CDR3 nucleotide sequence: TGTGCCAGCAGCTTAGGACTAGCCGGGGGTCAGCCCCAGCATTTT. This sequence encodes CASSLGLAGGQPQHF.